Listed below are T cell receptor beta chains from one sample, sequenced in a study of blood T cell repertoires in COVID-19. Sequencing was performed with immunoSEQ multiplex PCR; in TCRdb, only in-frame clones are kept and a portion is missing. The sample has some 100,000 clones; approximately 91% are singletons. The sample was peripheral blood. The receptor source for this set is a man aged 45-60 years with active COVID-19. Each CDR3 is given with its conserved first and last residue. A D gene is named only where the DNA matches it firmly.

D | V | CDR3
NA | TRBV11-3 | CASRDSSSYNEQFF
NA | TRBV25-1 | CASSEQPGTRSFYGYTF
TRBD2 | TRBV12-5 | CASGPRTSGGNEQFF
NA | TRBV5-6 | CASSLGWSSYNEQFF
NA | TRBV6-5 | CASSGKTRTDEQFF
NA | TRBV28 | CASRNGGGPQPQHF
TRBD2 | TRBV5-4 | CASSLYGRVVADTQYF
NA | TRBV5-4 | CASSSPGKGSSYEQYF
NA | TRBV3-1/TRBV3-2 | CASSQRGNLRSYGYTF
NA | TRBV12-3/TRBV12-4 | CASSLGLNEKLFF
NA | TRBV9 | CASSPRQAGANVLTF
NA | TRBV5-1 | CASRGASSYEQYF
TRBD1 | TRBV18 | CASSPNRGPSYEQYF
NA | TRBV18 | CASLLTVQETQYF
TRBD1 | TRBV5-4 | CASRPGQNYNEQFF
TRBD1 | TRBV9 | CASSAGAGQGAGEQFF
TRBD1 | TRBV6-2/TRBV6-3 | CASSPAGQGSKNIQYF
NA | TRBV5-1 | CASRPGRNEKLFF
NA | TRBV27 | CASRGGPQGAFF
TRBD2 | TRBV7-6 | CASRLAGNTGELFF
NA | TRBV7-2 | CASSDRTGLYGYTF
NA | TRBV3-1/TRBV3-2 | CASSHPQSLNTEAFF
TRBD2 | TRBV12-5 | CASGLASGRGWTQYF